One and the same sample provided the 23 T cell receptor beta chains below, sequenced in a study of blood T cell repertoires in COVID-19 (dated by TCRdb to 2020 to 2022). Library preparation was by the immunoSEQ multiplex PCR assay. TCRdb took this table from immuneACCESS and kept in-frame rearrangements with V and J called. Such tables lack part of the clones; where checked against another copy, unresolved V genes explain under half of the gap, and the rest is unexplained. The sample contains hundreds of thousands of clones, around 87% of them found a single time. The ten largest clones capture 2.3% of the sample. Sequenced material: peripheral blood. The receptors shown here come from an older woman with COVID-19, enrolled during active disease.

The chain joins TRBV3-1 (or the pseudogene TRBV3-2) to TRBJ1-2; D may be TRBD1 (5 bases). From germline, CDR1 is LGHDT and CDR2 YNNKEL (reference sequence). Trimming removed 0 bases at V and 2 bases at J, with 7 bases between. The CDR3 is made up of 14 amino acids. CDR3 residues: CASSQDSGNYGYTF. The DNA for the CDR3 is TGTGCCAGCAGCCAAGATTCAGGGAACTATGGCTACACCTTC.

This clone was picked up a small number of times. The chain has TRBV19 and TRBJ2-3; D may be TRBD2 (6 bases). Germline CDR1 reads LNHDA; CDR2 reads SQIVND (reference sequence). Trimming removed 10 bases from V and 0 bases from J, with 14 bases in between. There are 14 residues in the CDR3. The CDR3 here is CATRGGGSTDTQYF. The CDR3 DNA reads as TGTGCCACCCGGGGTGGGGGGAGCACAGATACGCAGTATTTT.

CDR3 DNA sequence: TGCGCCAGCAGCCGAGCAGGGGGCGAAGAGACCCAGTACTTC. As protein: CASSRAGGEETQYF. The chain combines TRBV5-1 with TRBJ2-5; 8 nucleotides match TRBD1. V shed 4 bases, J shed 3 bases, and the junction held 5 bases outside the gene matches. The length of the CDR3 is 14 residues. Looked up from germline, CDR1 is SGHRS and CDR2 is YFSETQ.

This clone has only one observation. V usage is TRBV6-6 and J usage is TRBJ1-1; 8 bases align to TRBD1. Germline V CDR1 and CDR2: MNHNY, SVGAGI (reference sequence). The CDR3 loop spans 16 amino acids. With 7 bases clipped from V and 3 bases from J, the junction kept 13 bases outside the gene matches. This CDR3 reads CASTPTGQGGYTEAFF. The CDR3 DNA sequence: TGTGCCAGCACCCCAACTGGACAGGGTGGGTACACTGAAGCTTTCTTT.

V gene TRBV5-1 combines with J gene TRBJ1-1, with 8 bases identical to TRBD1. This CDR3 comprises 14 residues. V trimming: 3 bases; J trimming: 5 bases; junction bases outside the gene matches: 6. Germline CDR1 and CDR2: SGHRS and YFSETQ. This CDR3 is CASSSDRVRTEAFF. Written as DNA, the CDR3 is TGCGCCAGCAGCTCGGACAGGGTAAGGACTGAAGCTTTCTTT.

This sequence joins TRBV28 and TRBJ2-2; possible D gene TRBD2, 5 bases. Germline loops: CDR1 MDHEN, CDR2 SYDVKM. The CDR3 runs 14 residues. The germline V and J ends were trimmed by 6 bases and 0 bases, with 8 bases remaining between them. CDR3 nucleotide sequence: TGTGCCAGCAGGAGGGAATCGAACACCGGGGAGCTGTTTTTT. Encoded protein: CASRRESNTGELFF.

The chain joins TRBV28 to TRBJ1-2; weak D call: TRBD1 (6 bases). V dropped 6 bases and J dropped 1 base, with 9 bases sitting between them. The CDR3 runs to 13 residues. Germline CDR1 MDHEN, CDR2 SYDVKM. CDR3 DNA: TGTGCCAGCAGGGACAGTATTAACTATGGCTACACCTTC. It specifies CASRDSINYGYTF.

This chain links TRBV29-1 with TRBJ1-1, with D unresolved. The germline V gene has CDR1 SQVTM and CDR2 ANQGSEA. V was shortened by 5 bases and J by 2 bases, with 9 bases between the two germline ends. The CDR3 covers 12 residues. The CDR3 region is CSVPAINTEAFF. The CDR3 nucleotides are TGCAGCGTTCCTGCGATAAACACTGAAGCTTTCTTT.

This chain links TRBV5-1 with TRBJ2-1, with TRBD2 matching over 9 bases. The length of the CDR3 is 17 residues. Germline values: CDR1 SGHRS, CDR2 YFSETQ. V was pared by 1 base and J by 8 bases, with 13 bases of the junction left unmatched. This CDR3 is CASSLPGGGATIYEQFF. The CDR3 DNA follows: TGCGCCAGCAGCTTGCCCGGCGGGGGGGCCACTATCTATGAGCAGTTCTTC.

The rearrangement links TRBV5-1 to TRBJ2-2, with D possibly TRBD2 on 5 matching bases. Germline CDR1 reads SGHRS; CDR2 reads YFSETQ. The CDR3 runs 14 residues. V dropped 0 bases and J dropped 5 bases, with 8 bases sitting between them. The CDR3 is CASSLEEGTGELFF. The DNA of the CDR3 is TGCGCCAGCAGCTTGGAAGAGGGAACCGGGGAGCTGTTTTTT.

Points on this clone: It is unclear where the CDR3 begins or ends on the DNA, so no DNA is shown, and the CDR3 is as TCRdb lists it. The gene calls are TRBV28 and TRBJ2-3; the D call TRBD2 from the table was never checked on the DNA. Per germline, CDR1 MDHEN and CDR2 SYDVKM. The CDR3 is 15 residues long, ends included. CDR3 in amino acids: CASSSSGLAVDTQYF.

The chain combines TRBV19 with TRBJ1-2, with D unresolved. Germline V gene lookup returns CDR1 LNHDA and CDR2 SQIVND (reference sequence). V lost 7 bases and J lost 0, with 6 bases in between. The CDR3 consists of 12 residues. CDR3 sequence: CASKATNYGYTF. DNA of the CDR3: TGTGCCAGTAAAGCTACTAACTATGGCTACACCTTC.

This sequence joins TRBV5-1 and TRBJ1-1; 7 bases align to TRBD1. CDR3 length: 15 amino acids. Germline trimming cut 4 bases from V and 0 bases from J; bases unmatched to any gene: 6. The germline CDR1 and CDR2 sequences are SGHRS and YFSETQ. The CDR3 sequence: CASSITGALNTEAFF. Written as DNA, the CDR3 is TGCGCCAGCAGCATCACAGGGGCGCTGAACACTGAAGCTTTCTTT.

On this clone: This specimen includes other DNA sequences encoding the same CDR3. This chain links TRBV15 with TRBJ2-7; D unresolved. The CDR3 runs 14 residues. The germline CDR1 and CDR2 sequences are LNHNV and YYDKDF (reference sequence). V lost 0 bases, J lost 3 bases, and 9 bases lay in between. The CDR3 region is CATSRDRSSYEQYF. In nucleotides, the CDR3 is TGTGCCACCAGCAGAGATCGTTCCAGCTACGAGCAGTACTTC.

V is TRBV9 and J is TRBJ1-6, with a weak D call TRBD1 (5 bases). The length of the CDR3 is 13 residues. Germline loops: CDR1 SGDLS, CDR2 YYNGEE. V was shortened by 3 bases and J by 8 bases, with 9 bases between the two germline ends. The CDR3, as DNA: TGTGCCAGCAGCGGACAGACTTATTCACCCCTCCACTTT. Amino acid sequence: CASSGQTYSPLHF.

The chain recombines TRBV7-8 with TRBJ1-5; D uncertain. V shed 4 bases and J shed 9 bases, with 16 bases lying between them. The CDR3 is 14 residues long. Germline loops: CDR1 SGHVS, CDR2 FQNEAQ. Here the CDR3 reads CASSYASSTRPQHF. CDR3 sequence (DNA): TGTGCCAGCAGCTACGCCTCTAGTACCCGGCCCCAGCATTTT.

The genes are TRBV5-6 and TRBJ1-3; tentatively, D is TRBD1 (5 bases). Germline CDR1 and CDR2: SGHDT and YYEEEE. CDR3 size: 15 residues. V was clipped by 4 bases and J by 0 bases, with 11 bases between them. DNA for the CDR3: TGTGCCAGCAGCCGGGACTGGAGCTCTGGAAACACCATATATTTT. Translation: CASSRDWSSGNTIYF.

This clone was seen a handful of times. V usage is TRBV6-1 and J usage is TRBJ1-5; possible D gene TRBD1, 6 bases. The length of the CDR3 is 17 residues. Germline assignment: CDR1 MNHNS and CDR2 SASEGT. Trimming removed 4 bases at V and 1 base at J, with 17 bases between. In nucleotides, the CDR3 is TGTGCCAGCAGTGTCCTTTTCCGGGACACCAGCAATCAGCCCCAGCATTTT. Amino acid sequence: CASSVLFRDTSNQPQHF.

Regarding this clone: This same CDR3 is encoded by further DNA sequences in the sample. The J gene is TRBJ2-7, the V gene TRBV12-3 or TRBV12-4, with D hard to call. The CDR3 spans 11 residues. V dropped 6 bases and J dropped 4 bases, with 7 bases sitting between them. The CDR3 sequence is CASSRGYEQYF. In DNA form, the CDR3 reads TGTGCCAGCAGCCGCGGTTACGAGCAGTACTTC.

The chain joins TRBV7-8 to TRBJ2-4, with a possible D match to TRBD1 (6 bases). V lost 8 bases and J 6 bases, leaving 14 bases between the germline ends. Germline V gene lookup returns CDR1 SGHVS and CDR2 FQNEAQ. This CDR3 has 13 residues. The CDR3: CASGNRDRNIQYF. CDR3 nucleotide sequence: TGTGCCAGCGGGAACAGGGATAGAAACATTCAGTACTTC.

The chain couples TRBV5-1 to TRBJ1-4; D uncertain. CDR1 is SGHRS and CDR2 is YFSETQ in the germline V gene. The germline V and J ends were trimmed by 5 bases and 5 bases, with 10 bases remaining between them. The CDR3 has 13 residues. The CDR3, as DNA: TGCGCCAGCAGGACAATTACGAATGAAAAACTGTTTTTT. It codes for CASRTITNEKLFF.

On this clone itself: A read error may produce the germline difference seen at one junction end. The chain couples TRBV10-3 to TRBJ2-1; perhaps TRBD2 as D (7 bases). This CDR3 has 12 residues. Germline CDR1 and CDR2: ENHRY and SYGVKD. In DNA, the CDR3 is TGTGCCATCAGTGACCGGGGGGCCTCTGAGATCTTC. Translating gives CAISDRGASEIF.

The V and J genes are TRBV9 and TRBJ2-6, with D hard to call. Trimming cost V 4 bases and J 0 bases, with 11 bases left between them. The V gene's germline CDR1 is SGDLS and CDR2 YYNGEE. The CDR3 runs 16 residues. The CDR3 loop reads CASSPRRLSGANVLTF. In nucleotides, the CDR3 is TGTGCCAGCAGCCCACGCAGGCTCTCTGGGGCCAACGTCCTGACTTTC. The full variable domain, in which reference TRBV9 and TRBJ2-6 provide the parts outside the CDR3, is DSGVTQTPKHLITATGQRVTLRCSPRSGDLSVYWYQQSLDQGLQFLIQYYNGEERAKGNILERFSAQQFPDLHSELNLSSLELGDSALYFCASSPRRLSGANVLTFGAGSRLTVL.